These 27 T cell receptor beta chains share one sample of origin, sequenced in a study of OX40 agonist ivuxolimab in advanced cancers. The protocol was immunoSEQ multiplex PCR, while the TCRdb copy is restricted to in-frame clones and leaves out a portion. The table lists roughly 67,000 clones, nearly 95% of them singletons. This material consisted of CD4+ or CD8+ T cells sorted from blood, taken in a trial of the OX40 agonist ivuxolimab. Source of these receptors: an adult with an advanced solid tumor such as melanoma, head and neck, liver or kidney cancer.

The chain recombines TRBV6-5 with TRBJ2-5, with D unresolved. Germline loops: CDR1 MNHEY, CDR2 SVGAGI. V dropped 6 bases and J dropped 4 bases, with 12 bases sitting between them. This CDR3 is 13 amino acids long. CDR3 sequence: CASSTHYVETQYF. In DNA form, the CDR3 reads TGTGCCAGCAGCACCCACTATGTAGAGACCCAGTACTTC.

The CDR3 DNA is TGTGCCAGCAGTTTATCTGGACAGGTTGAAGCTTTCTTT. Encoded protein: CASSLSGQVEAFF. V and J are TRBV27 and TRBJ1-1; 7 nucleotides agree with TRBD1. CDR1 and CDR2 from the germline V gene are MNHEY and SMNVEV (reference sequence). The CDR3 extends over 13 amino acids. V dropped 0 bases and J dropped 7; count of bases not matched to a gene: 2.

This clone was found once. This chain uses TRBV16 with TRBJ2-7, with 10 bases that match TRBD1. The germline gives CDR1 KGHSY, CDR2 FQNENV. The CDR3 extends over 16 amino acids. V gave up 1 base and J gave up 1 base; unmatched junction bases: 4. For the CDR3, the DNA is TGTGCCAGCAGCCAATACTGGACAGGGGGTTCCTACGAGCAGTACTTC. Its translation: CASSQYWTGGSYEQYF.

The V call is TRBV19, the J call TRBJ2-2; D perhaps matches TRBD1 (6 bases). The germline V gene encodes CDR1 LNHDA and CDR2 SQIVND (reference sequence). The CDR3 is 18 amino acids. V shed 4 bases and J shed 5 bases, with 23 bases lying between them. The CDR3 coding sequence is TGTGCCAGTAGTACCGAGGGCCGGGACATTCTGAGTACCGGGGAGCTGTTTTTT. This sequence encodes CASSTEGRDILSTGELFF. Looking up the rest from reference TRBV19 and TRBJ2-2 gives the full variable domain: DGGITQSPKYLFRKEGQNVTLSCEQNLNHDAMYWYRQDPGQGLRLIYYSQIVNDFQKGDIAEGYSVSREKKESFPLTVTSAQKNPTAFYLCASSTEGRDILSTGELFFGEGSRLTVL.

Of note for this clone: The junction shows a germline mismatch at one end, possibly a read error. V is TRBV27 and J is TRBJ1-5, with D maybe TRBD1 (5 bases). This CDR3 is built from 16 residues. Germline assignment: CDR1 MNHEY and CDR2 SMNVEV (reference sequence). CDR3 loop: CACSSTGTVSNQPQHF. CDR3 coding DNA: TGTGCCTGCAGTTCAACCGGGACGGTCAGCAATCAGCCCCAGCATTTT.

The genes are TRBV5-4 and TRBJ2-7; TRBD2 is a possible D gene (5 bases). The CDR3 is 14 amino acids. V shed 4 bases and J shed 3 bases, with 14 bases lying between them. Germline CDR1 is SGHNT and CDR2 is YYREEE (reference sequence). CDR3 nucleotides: TGTGCCAGCAGCCCCCGGGGTTACATCTACGAGCAGTACTTC. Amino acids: CASSPRGYIYEQYF.

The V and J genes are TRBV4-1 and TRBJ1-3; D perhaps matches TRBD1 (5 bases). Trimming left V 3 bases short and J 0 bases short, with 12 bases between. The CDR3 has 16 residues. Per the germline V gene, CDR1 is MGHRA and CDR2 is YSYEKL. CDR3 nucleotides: TGCGCCAGCAGCCACTCCGGACACTCCTCTGGAAACACCATATATTTT. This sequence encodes CASSHSGHSSGNTIYF.

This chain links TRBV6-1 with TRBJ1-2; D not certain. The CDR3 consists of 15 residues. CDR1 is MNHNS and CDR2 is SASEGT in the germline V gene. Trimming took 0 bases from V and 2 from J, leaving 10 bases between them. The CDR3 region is CASSEAAATNYGYTF. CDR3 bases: TGTGCCAGCAGTGAAGCGGCAGCTACCAACTATGGCTACACCTTC.

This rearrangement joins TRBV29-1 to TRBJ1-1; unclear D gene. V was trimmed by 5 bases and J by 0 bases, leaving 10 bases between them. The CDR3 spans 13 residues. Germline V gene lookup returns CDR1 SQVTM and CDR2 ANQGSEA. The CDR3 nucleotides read TGCAGCGTTTCCGGCAGAATGAACACTGAAGCTTTCTTT. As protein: CSVSGRMNTEAFF.

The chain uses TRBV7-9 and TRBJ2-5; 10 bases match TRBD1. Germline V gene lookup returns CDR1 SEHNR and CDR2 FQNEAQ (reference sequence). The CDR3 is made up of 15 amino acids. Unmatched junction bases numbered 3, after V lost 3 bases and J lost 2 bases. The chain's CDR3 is CASSFRTGGQETQYF. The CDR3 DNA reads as TGTGCCAGCAGCTTTCGGACAGGGGGACAAGAGACCCAGTACTTC. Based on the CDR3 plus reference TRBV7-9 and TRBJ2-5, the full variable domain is DTGVSQNPRHKITKRGQNVTFRCDPISEHNRLYWYRQTLGQGPEFLTYFQNEAQLEKSRLLSDRFSAERPKGSFSTLEIQRTEQGDSAMYLCASSFRTGGQETQYFGPGTRLLVL.

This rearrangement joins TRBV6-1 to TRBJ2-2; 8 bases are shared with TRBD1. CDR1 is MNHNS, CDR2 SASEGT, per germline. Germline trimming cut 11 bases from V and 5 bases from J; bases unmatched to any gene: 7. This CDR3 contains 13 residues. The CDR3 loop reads CAGGQGETGELFF. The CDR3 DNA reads TGTGCCGGAGGACAGGGTGAGACCGGGGAGCTGTTTTTT.

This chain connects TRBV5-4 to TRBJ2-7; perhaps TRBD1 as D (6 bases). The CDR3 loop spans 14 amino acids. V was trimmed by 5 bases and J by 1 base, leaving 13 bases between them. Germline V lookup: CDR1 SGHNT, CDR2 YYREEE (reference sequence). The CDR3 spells CASSSWDISYEQYF. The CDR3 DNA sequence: TGTGCCAGCAGTTCGTGGGACATATCCTACGAGCAGTACTTC.

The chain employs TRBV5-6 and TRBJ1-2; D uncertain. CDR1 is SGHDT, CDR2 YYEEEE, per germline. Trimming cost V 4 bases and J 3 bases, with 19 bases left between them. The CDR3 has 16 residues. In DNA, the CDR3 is TGTGCCAGCAGCCCCTCGTTCGGGGTTGATCACTATGGCTACACCTTC. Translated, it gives CASSPSFGVDHYGYTF.

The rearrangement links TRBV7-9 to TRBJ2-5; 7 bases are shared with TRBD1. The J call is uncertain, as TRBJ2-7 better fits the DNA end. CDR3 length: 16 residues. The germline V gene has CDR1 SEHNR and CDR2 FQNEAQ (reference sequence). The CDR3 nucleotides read TGTGCCAGCAGCTCAAACGTCGGGACAGCAACCTACGAGCAGTACTTC. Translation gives CASSSNVGTATYEQYF.

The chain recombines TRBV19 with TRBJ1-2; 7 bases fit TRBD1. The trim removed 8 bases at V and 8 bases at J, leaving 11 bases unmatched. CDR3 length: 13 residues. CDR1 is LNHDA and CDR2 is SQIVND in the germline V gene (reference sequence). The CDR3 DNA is TGTGCCAGTGCGACAGGGATCTTGGGCGGCTACACCTTC. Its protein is CASATGILGGYTF.

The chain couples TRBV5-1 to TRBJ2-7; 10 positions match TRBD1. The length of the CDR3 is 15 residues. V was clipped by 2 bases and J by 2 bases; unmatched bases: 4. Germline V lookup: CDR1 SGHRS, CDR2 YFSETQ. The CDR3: CASSFRTGGAYEQYF. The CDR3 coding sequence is TGCGCCAGCAGCTTCAGGACAGGGGGGGCCTACGAGCAGTACTTC.

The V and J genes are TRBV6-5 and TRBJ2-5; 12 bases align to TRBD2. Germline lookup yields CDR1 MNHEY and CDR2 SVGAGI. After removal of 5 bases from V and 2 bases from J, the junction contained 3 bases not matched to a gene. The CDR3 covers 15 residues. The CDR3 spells CASSPLAGGQETQYF. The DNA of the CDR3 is TGTGCCAGCAGTCCTCTAGCGGGGGGGCAAGAGACCCAGTACTTC.

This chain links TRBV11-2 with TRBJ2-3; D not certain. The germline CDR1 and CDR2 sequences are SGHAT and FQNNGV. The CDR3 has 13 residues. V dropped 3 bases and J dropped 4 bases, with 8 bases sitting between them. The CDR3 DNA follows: TGTGCCAGCAGCTTTAACAGAGCAGATACGCAGTATTTT. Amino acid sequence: CASSFNRADTQYF.

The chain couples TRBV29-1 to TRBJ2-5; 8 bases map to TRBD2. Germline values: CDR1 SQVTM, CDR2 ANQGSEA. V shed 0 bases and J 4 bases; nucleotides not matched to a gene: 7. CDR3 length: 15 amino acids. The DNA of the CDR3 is TGCAGCGTTGAAGATGGGCTAGCGGGTCCAGAGACCCAGTACTTC. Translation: CSVEDGLAGPETQYF.

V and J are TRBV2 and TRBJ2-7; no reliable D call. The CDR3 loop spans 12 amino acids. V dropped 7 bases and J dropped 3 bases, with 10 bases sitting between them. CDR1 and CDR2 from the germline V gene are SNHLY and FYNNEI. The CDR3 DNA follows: TGTGCCAGCAATTTGGCAGGCTACGAGCAGTACTTC. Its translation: CASNLAGYEQYF.

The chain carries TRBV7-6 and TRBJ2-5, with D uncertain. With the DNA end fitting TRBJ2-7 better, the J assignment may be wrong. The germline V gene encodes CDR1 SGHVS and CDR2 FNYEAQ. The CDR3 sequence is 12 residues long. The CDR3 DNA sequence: TGTGCCAGCAGCTTAGGTGGTGGCGAGCAGTACTTC. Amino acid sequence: CASSLGGGEQYF.

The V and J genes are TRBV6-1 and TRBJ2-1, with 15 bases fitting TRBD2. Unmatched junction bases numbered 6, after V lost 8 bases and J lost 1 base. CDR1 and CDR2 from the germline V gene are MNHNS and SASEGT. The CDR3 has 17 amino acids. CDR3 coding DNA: TGTGCCAGCTGTGGACTAGCGGGGGGGCAATCCTACAATGAGCAGTTCTTC. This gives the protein CASCGLAGGQSYNEQFF.

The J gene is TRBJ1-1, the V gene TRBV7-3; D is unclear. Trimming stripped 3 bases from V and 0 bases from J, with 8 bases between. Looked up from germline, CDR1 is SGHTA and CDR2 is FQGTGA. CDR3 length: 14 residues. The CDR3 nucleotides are TGTGCCAGCAGCTTCGCAGGCCTGAACACTGAAGCTTTCTTT. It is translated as CASSFAGLNTEAFF.

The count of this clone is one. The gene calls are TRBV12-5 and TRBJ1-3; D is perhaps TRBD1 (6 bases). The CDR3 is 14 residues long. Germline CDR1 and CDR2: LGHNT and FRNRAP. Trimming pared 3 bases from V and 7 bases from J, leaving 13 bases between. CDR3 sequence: CASGLSGGRNTIYF. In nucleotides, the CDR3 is TGTGCTAGTGGTTTATCGGGGGGGCGGAACACCATATATTTT.

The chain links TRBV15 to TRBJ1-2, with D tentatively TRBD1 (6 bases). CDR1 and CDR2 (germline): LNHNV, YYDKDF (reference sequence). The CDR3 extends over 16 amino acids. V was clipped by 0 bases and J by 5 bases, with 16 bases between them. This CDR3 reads CATSRDRAGVGYGYTF. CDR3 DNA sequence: TGTGCCACCAGCAGAGATCGGGCAGGGGTGGGGTATGGCTACACCTTC.

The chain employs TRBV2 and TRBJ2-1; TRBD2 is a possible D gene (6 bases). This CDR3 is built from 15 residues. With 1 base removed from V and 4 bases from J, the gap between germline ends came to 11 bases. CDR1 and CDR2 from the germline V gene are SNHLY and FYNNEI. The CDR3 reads CASSEVGGGYNEQFF. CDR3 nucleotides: TGTGCCAGCAGTGAAGTGGGGGGAGGTTACAATGAGCAGTTCTTC.

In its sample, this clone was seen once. The CDR3, as DNA: TGTGCCAGCAGTGTAACCCCATGGGCAGGGCACTATGGCTACACCTTC. It is translated as CASSVTPWAGHYGYTF. The V and J genes are TRBV27 and TRBJ1-2, with D possibly matching TRBD1 (5 bases). V was trimmed by 5 bases and J by 3 bases, leaving 19 bases between them. The CDR3 totals 16 residues. Germline values: CDR1 MNHEY, CDR2 SMNVEV (reference sequence).